In its sample, the clone carrying this T cell receptor (beta chain) is medium-sized. How the authors handled the data: The distant-metastasis classifier for papillary thyroid cancer was built from CDR3 differences across clinicopathological groups. With MiXCR, TCRdb called clones anew from the PCR reads. The V and J calls were determined by TCRdb, not by the authors. The sample carries fewer than 15,000 clones, approximately 12% recorded once. The data are from a study of metastatic and nonmetastatic thyroid tumors. On the study more broadly: Both malignant and benign thyroid patients supplied peripheral blood and tumor or nodule tissue samples, across which the repertoires of these patients were then compared.

Treatment of any kind had been given to no patient before thyroid surgery. The CDR3 loop spans 13 amino acids. The germline V and J ends were trimmed by 5 bases and 4 bases, with 6 bases remaining between them. The chain combines TRBV12-3 or TRBV12-4 with TRBJ1-6; no definite D call. Input material: blood. The sequence was collected from a female donor with papillary thyroid cancer or a benign thyroid nodule (not recorded which). Some clones in this sample may be carry-over from other donors' samples. In nucleotides, the CDR3 is TGTGCCAGCAGTGAGGATTATAATTCACCCCTCCACTTT. It encodes CASSEDYNSPLHF.